This T cell receptor (beta chain) appears in the sequencing data of a study of T cells in localized non-small cell lung cancer. The germline V gene encodes CDR1 SEHNR and CDR2 FQNEAQ (reference sequence). The CDR3 extends over 10 amino acids. The V end was cut by 10 bases, the J end by 8 bases, with 11 bases between. Using immunoSEQ multiplex PCR, the repertoire was profiled, and TCRdb retains in-frame clones only, with some absent. Counted here are fewer than 30,000 clones, 90% occurring once; the ten biggest clones make up 0.9% to 1.2%. Source: peripheral blood, taken before any cancer treatment. The chain has TRBV7-9 and TRBJ1-1; D is possibly TRBD1 (5 bases). The TCR sequence derives from a woman between 35 and 75 years old with stage I lung adenocarcinoma. The CDR3 sequence is CANGTGEAFF. Here the CDR3 DNA reads TGTGCCAACGGGACGGGGGAAGCTTTCTTT.